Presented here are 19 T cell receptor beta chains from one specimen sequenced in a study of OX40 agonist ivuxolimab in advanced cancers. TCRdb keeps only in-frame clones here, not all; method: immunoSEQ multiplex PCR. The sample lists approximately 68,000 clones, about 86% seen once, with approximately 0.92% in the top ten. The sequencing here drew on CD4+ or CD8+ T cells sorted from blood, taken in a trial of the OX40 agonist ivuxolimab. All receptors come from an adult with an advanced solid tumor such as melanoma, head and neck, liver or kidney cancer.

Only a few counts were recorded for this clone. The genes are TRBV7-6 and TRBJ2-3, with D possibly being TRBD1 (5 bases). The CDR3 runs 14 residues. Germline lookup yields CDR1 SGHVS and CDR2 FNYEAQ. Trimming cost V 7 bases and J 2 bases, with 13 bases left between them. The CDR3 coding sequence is TGTGCCAGCAAGGGGTGGAGCGACACAGATACGCAGTATTTT. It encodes CASKGWSDTDTQYF.

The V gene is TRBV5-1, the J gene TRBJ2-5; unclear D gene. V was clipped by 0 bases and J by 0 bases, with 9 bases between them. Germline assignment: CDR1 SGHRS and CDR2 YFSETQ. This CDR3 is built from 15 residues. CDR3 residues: CASSLAAADQETQYF. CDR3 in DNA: TGCGCCAGCAGCTTGGCGGCAGCAGACCAAGAGACCCAGTACTTC.

The CDR3 DNA reads as TGCGCCAGCAGCCAAGAAACAGCTATCCAAGAGACCCAGTACTTC. Translating it yields CASSQETAIQETQYF. V is TRBV4-3 and J is TRBJ2-5; D is uncertain. The ends were cut back, 0 bases at V and 1 base at J, with 9 bases in the middle. Germline V gene sequence: CDR1 LGHNA, CDR2 YSLEER. The CDR3 covers 15 residues.

The CDR3 bases are TGCGCCAGCAGCCAAGAGCCTAGGTACAATGAGCAGTTCTTC. Translation gives CASSQEPRYNEQFF. The V and J genes are TRBV4-1 and TRBJ2-1; no clear D gene. CDR3 size: 14 residues. V gave up 0 bases and J gave up 4 bases, with 7 bases separating them. The germline gives CDR1 MGHRA, CDR2 YSYEKL.

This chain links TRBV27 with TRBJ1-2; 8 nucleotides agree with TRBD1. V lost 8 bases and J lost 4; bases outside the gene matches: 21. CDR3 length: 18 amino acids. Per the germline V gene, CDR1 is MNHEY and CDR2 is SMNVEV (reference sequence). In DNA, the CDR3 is TGTGCCAGCTCCTCCGTCCATAGGACAGGGTCGGGGAGCTATGGCTACACCTTC. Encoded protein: CASSSVHRTGSGSYGYTF.

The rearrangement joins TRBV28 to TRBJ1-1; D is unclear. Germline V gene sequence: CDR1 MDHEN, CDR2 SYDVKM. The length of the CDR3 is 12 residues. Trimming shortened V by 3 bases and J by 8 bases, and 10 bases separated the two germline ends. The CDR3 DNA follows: TGTGCCAGCAGTTTGGGAGGACGAGAAGCTTTCTTT. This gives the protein CASSLGGREAFF.

The CDR3 region has the DNA TGTGCCAGCAGCGAGCGGGACAGGGTTACTGGGGCCAACGTCCTGACTTTC. As protein: CASSERDRVTGANVLTF. The chain combines TRBV21-1 with TRBJ2-6; the DNA was not used to check the table's D call, TRBD1. TRBV21-1 is flagged as a pseudogene. CDR3 length: 17 amino acids.

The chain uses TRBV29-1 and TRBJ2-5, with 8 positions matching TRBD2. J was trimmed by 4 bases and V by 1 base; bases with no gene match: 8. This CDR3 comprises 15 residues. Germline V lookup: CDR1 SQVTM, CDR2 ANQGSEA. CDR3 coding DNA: TGCAGCGTTGAAGTCTACGGGAGGGCCGGAGAGACCCAGTACTTC. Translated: CSVEVYGRAGETQYF.

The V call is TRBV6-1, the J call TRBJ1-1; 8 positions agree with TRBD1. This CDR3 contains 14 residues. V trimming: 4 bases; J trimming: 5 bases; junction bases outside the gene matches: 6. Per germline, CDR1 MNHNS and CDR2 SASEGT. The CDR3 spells CASSVAGGPTEAFF. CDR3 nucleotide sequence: TGTGCCAGCAGTGTTGCAGGGGGCCCGACTGAAGCTTTCTTT.

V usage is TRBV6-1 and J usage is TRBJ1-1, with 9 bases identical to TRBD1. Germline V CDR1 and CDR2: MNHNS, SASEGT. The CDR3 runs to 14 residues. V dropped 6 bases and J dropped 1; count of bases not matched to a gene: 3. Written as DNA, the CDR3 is TGTGCCAGCAGCCGGACAGGGGCGAACACTGAAGCTTTCTTT. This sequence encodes CASSRTGANTEAFF.

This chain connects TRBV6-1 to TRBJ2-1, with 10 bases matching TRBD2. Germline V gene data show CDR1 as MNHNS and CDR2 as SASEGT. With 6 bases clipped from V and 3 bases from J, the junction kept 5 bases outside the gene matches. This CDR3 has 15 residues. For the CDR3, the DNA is TGTGCCAGCAGCCTTAGCGGGGGGAGCTACAATGAGCAGTTCTTC. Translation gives CASSLSGGSYNEQFF.

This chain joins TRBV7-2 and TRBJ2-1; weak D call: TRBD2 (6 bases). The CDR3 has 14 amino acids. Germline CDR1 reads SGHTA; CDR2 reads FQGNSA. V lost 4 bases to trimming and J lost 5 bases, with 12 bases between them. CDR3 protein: CASSSRWGDNEQFF. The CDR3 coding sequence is TGTGCCAGCAGCTCGAGGTGGGGGGACAATGAGCAGTTCTTC.

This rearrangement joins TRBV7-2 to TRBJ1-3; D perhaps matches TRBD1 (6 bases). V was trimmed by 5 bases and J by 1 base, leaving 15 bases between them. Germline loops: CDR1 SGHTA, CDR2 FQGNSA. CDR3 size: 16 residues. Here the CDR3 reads CASSQNSQGSGNTIYF. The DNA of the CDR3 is TGTGCCAGCAGCCAAAATTCACAGGGATCTGGAAACACCATATATTTT.

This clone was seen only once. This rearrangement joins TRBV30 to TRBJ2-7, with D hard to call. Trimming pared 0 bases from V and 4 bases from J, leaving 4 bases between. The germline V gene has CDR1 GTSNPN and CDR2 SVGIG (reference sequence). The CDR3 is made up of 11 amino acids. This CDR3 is CAWSVSYEQYF. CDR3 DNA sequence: TGTGCCTGGAGTGTGAGTTACGAGCAGTACTTC.

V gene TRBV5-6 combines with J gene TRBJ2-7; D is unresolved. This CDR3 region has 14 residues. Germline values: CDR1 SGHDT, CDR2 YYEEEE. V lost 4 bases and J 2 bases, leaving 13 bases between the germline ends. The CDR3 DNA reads TGTGCCAGCAGCCAAGACCCAGGTGCCTACGAGCAGTACTTC. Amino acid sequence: CASSQDPGAYEQYF.

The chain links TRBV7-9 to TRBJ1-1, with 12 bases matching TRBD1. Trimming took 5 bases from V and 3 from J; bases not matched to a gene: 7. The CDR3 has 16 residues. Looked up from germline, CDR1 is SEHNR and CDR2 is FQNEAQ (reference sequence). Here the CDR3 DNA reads TGTGCCAGCAGCCTGGGACAGGGGGCTGTGTACACTGAAGCTTTCTTT. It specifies CASSLGQGAVYTEAFF. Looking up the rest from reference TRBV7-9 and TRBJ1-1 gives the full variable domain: DTGVSQNPRHKITKRGQNVTFRCDPISEHNRLYWYRQTLGQGPEFLTYFQNEAQLEKSRLLSDRFSAERPKGSFSTLEIQRTEQGDSAMYLCASSLGQGAVYTEAFFGQGTRLTVV.

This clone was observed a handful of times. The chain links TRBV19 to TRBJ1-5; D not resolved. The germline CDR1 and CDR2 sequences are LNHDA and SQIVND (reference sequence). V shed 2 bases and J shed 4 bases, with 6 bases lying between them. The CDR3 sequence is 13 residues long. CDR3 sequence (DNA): TGTGCCAGTAGTATACGGGAAAATCAGCCCCAGCATTTT. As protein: CASSIRENQPQHF.

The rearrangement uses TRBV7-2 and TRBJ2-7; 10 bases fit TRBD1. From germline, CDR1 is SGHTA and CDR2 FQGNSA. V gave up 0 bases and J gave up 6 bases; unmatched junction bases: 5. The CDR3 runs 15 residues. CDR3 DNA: TGTGCCAGCAGCTTAGCCGGGACAGGGGATGGCGAGCAGTACTTC. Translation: CASSLAGTGDGEQYF.

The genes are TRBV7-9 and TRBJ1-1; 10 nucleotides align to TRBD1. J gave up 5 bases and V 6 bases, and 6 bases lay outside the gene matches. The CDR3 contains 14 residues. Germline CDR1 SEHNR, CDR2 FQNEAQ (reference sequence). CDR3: CASRPGTGDTEAFF. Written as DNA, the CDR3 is TGTGCCAGCAGGCCCGGGACAGGGGATACTGAAGCTTTCTTT.